This entry describes one T cell receptor beta chain. In the study's own analysis: Amplification of reference gene primers was used by the study to estimate nucleated cell counts. Sequencing used immunoSEQ multiplex PCR; TCRdb keeps in-frame clones, though not all of them. The V and J calls and the clone size are those of that table, but D and trimming were determined from the DNA. The sample records about 74,000 clones, about four fifths being singletons. This specimen comes from a study of blood T cell repertoires in COVID-19. At the level of the study: Acute-phase and convalescent COVID-19 samples originated in the United States, Italy and Spain. Sample material is recorded as cDNA or gDNA derived from T cells, B-cell-depleted T cells, or PBMCs.

Trimming stripped 2 bases from V and 8 bases from J, with 9 bases between. The CDR3 sequence is 12 residues long. Per germline, CDR1 MDHEN and CDR2 SYDVKM. The gene calls are TRBV28 and TRBJ1-1; D is undetermined. The source is a human donor in a cohort sampled during active COVID-19. Sequenced sample: peripheral blood. The CDR3 here is CASSLTGFEAFF. Here the CDR3 DNA reads TGTGCCAGCAGTTTAACGGGTTTCGAAGCTTTCTTT.